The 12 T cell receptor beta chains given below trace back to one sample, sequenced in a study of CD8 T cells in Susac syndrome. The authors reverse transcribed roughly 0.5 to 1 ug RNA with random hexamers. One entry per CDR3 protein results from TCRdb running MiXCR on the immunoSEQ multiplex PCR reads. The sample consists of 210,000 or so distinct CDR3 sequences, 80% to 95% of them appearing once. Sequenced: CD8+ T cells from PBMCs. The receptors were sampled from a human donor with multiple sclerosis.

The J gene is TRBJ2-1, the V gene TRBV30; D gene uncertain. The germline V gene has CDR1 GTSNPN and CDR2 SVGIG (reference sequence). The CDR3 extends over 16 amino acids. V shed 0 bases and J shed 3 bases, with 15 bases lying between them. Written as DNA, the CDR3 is TGTGCCTGGAGTGTAGAAGGGAACCCCTACTACAATGAGCAGTTCTTC. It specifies CAWSVEGNPYYNEQFF.

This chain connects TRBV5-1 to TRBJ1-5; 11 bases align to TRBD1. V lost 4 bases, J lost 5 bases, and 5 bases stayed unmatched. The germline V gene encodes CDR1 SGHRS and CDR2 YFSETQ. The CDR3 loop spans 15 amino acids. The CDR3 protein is CASSAGQGDYQPQHF. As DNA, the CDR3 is TGCGCCAGCAGCGCGGGACAGGGGGATTATCAGCCCCAGCATTTT.

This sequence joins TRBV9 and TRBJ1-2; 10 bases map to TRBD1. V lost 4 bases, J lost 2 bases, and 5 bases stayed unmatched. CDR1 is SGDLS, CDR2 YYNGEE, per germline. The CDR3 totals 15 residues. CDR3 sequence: CASSPTDRGNYGYTF. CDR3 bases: TGTGCCAGCAGCCCGACGGACAGGGGGAACTATGGCTACACCTTC.

Here the CDR3 reads CASSQDLGLNYEQYF. For the CDR3, the DNA is TGTGCCAGCAGCCAAGATTTAGGGCTAAACTACGAGCAGTACTTC. This chain joins TRBV3-1 and TRBJ2-7; D not certain. Germline CDR1 reads LGHDT; CDR2 reads YNNKEL (reference sequence). The CDR3 loop spans 15 amino acids. V lost 0 bases, J lost 3 bases, and 12 bases lay in between.

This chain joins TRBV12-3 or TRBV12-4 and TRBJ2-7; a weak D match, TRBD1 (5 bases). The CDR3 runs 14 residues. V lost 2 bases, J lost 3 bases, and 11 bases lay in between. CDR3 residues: CASSLTDRDYEQYF. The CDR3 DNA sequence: TGTGCCAGCAGTTTAACAGACAGAGACTACGAGCAGTACTTC.

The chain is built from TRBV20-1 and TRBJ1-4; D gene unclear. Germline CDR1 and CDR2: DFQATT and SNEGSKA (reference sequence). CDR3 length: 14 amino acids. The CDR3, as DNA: TGCCCTGCTAGCTGGTGGGAGAGTGCGGAAAAACTGTTTTTT. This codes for CPASWWESAEKLFF.

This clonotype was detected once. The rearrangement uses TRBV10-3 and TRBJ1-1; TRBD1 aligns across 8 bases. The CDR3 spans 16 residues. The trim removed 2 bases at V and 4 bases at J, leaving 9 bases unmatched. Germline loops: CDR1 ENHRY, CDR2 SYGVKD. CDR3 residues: CAISEPGQGVGTEAFF. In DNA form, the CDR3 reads TGTGCCATCAGTGAGCCAGGACAGGGAGTAGGCACTGAAGCTTTCTTT.

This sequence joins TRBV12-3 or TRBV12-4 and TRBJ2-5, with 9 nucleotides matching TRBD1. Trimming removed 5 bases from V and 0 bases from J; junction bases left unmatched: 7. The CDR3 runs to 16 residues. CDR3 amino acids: CASSAQGTGYQETQYF. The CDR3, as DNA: TGTGCCAGCAGTGCCCAGGGGACAGGGTACCAAGAGACCCAGTACTTC.

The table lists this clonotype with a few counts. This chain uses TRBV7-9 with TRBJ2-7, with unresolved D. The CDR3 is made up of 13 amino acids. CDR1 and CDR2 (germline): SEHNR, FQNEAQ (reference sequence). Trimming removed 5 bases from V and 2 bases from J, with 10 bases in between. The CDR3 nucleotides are TGTGCCAGCAGCCCCCCTGCGGCCTACGAGCAGTACTTC. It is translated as CASSPPAAYEQYF.

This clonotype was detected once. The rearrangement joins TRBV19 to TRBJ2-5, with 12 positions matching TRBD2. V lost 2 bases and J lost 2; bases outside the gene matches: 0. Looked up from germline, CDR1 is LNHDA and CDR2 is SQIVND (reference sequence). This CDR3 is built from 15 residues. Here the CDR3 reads CASSILAGGQETQYF. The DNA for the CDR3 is TGTGCCAGTAGTATACTAGCGGGAGGGCAAGAGACCCAGTACTTC.

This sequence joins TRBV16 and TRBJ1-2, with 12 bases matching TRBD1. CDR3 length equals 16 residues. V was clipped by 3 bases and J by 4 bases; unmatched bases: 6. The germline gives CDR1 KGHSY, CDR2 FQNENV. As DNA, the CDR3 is TGTGCCAGCAGCCAGCGGGGGACAGGGGGCGGCTATGGCTACACCTTC. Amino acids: CASSQRGTGGGYGYTF.

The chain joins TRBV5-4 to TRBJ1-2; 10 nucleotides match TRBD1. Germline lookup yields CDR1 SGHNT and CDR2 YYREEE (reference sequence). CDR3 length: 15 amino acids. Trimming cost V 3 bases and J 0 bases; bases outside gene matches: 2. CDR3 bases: TGTGCCAGCAGCTATGGACAGGGGGCTAACTATGGCTACACCTTC. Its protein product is CASSYGQGANYGYTF.